The clone carrying this T cell receptor beta chain was picked up many times. The antigen is not known. This specimen belongs to a study of blood T cells in healthy people across ages. Whole-study findings and limits: Long-lived donors carried more naive CD4+ cells and greater diversity than aged donors. When one million T cells were used, diversity estimates were thought to be underestimates.

Germline lookup yields CDR1 ENHRY and CDR2 SYGVKD. The V and J ends lost 3 bases and 4 bases respectively, with 0 bases between them. The CDR3 runs to 11 residues. Then a second PCR, running roughly 7 to 11 cycles, was carried out with a sample-barcoded 5' primer and a J-beta primer mix. Via MiXCR, TCRdb re-called the 5' RACE reads, giving one row per CDR3 protein. In the table there are hundreds of thousands of distinct CDR3 sequences, about 24% of which are singletons. The sequenced sample was blood. The clonotype was recovered from a man aged 65 to 85 in good health. This chain uses TRBV10-3 with TRBJ1-4; D is uncertain. The CDR3 region is CAISDNEKLFF. The CDR3 nucleotides are TGTGCCATCAGTGATAATGAAAAACTGTTTTTT.